The 18 T cell receptor beta chains presented below share a single source sample, sequenced in a study of T cells in localized non-small cell lung cancer. The method was immunoSEQ multiplex PCR; TCRdb's version includes in-frame clones alone and lacks a portion of them. The table has about 74,000 clones, approximately 84% seen once. Here the sequenced sample was peripheral blood, taken before any cancer treatment. The receptors derive from a female donor at least 60 years old with stage I lung adenocarcinoma.

This rearrangement joins TRBV28 to TRBJ2-6; D remains ambiguous. This CDR3 has 15 amino acids. Germline CDR1 is MDHEN and CDR2 is SYDVKM. V gave up 5 bases and J gave up 0 bases, with 8 bases separating them. The CDR3 region has the DNA TGTGCCAGCAGTCCCGCGAGCTCTGGGGCCAACGTCCTGACTTTC. The encoded protein is CASSPASSGANVLTF.

V and J are TRBV5-1 and TRBJ2-5; 8 bases agree with TRBD2. Germline values: CDR1 SGHRS, CDR2 YFSETQ. This CDR3 contains 15 residues. The V segment lost 5 bases and the J segment 3 bases; nucleotides outside the gene matches: 9. The chain's CDR3 is CASRHTSLAEETQYF. CDR3 nucleotides: TGCGCCAGCAGGCACACATCACTAGCGGAAGAGACCCAGTACTTC. Variable domain in full (rest from reference TRBV5-1 and TRBJ2-5): KAGVTQTPRYLIKTRGQQVTLSCSPISGHRSVSWYQQTPGQGLQFLFEYFSETQRNKGNFPGRFSGRQFSNSRSEMNVSTLELGDSALYLCASRHTSLAEETQYFGPGTRLLVL.

V usage is TRBV6-4 and J usage is TRBJ2-2; 11 positions agree with TRBD1. Germline CDR1 reads MRHNA; CDR2 reads SNTAGT. Unmatched junction bases numbered 7, after V lost 9 bases and J lost 4 bases. The CDR3 sequence is 15 residues long. The CDR3 spells CASSPGTGGTGELFF. In nucleotides, the CDR3 is TGTGCCAGTTCCCCCGGGACAGGGGGCACCGGGGAGCTGTTTTTT.

The chain carries TRBV19 and TRBJ2-5; TRBD2 might be the D (5 bases). V was cut by 2 bases and J by 5 bases, with 15 bases left in between. CDR1 LNHDA and CDR2 SQIVND come from the germline V gene (reference sequence). The CDR3 contains 15 residues. The CDR3 DNA reads as TGTGCCAGTAGTATAAAAGGAGGACTCTGGGAGACCCAGTACTTC. It encodes CASSIKGGLWETQYF.

The CDR3 bases are TGTGCCAGTAGTATAACTCAGGGAGGCGATGCAGAGACCCAGTACTTC. As protein: CASSITQGGDAETQYF. The rearrangement joins TRBV19 to TRBJ2-5, with D perhaps matching TRBD2 (6 bases). The CDR3 has 16 residues. V shed 2 bases and J shed 4 bases, with 17 bases lying between them. Germline values: CDR1 LNHDA, CDR2 SQIVND (reference sequence).

The rearrangement links TRBV5-4 to TRBJ2-3; perhaps TRBD2 as D (5 bases). Germline V gives CDR1 SGHNT, CDR2 YYREEE (reference sequence). Trimming took off 0 bases at V and 1 base at J, with 15 bases between the two ends. The CDR3 is 17 residues long. The CDR3 loop is CASSLGRGRGGTDTQYF. The CDR3 nucleotides are TGTGCCAGCAGCTTGGGAAGAGGGCGCGGCGGCACAGATACGCAGTATTTT.

This clone showed up just once. This sample includes further DNA sequences coding for the same CDR3. The J gene is TRBJ2-1, the V gene TRBV2; 10 bases align to TRBD2. Per the germline V gene, CDR1 is SNHLY and CDR2 is FYNNEI. V lost 5 bases, J lost 2 bases, and 3 bases stayed unmatched. The CDR3 runs 15 residues. CDR3 bases: TGTGCCAGCAGTTTAGCGGGGGGTCCCTACAATGAGCAGTTCTTC. This translates into CASSLAGGPYNEQFF.

This chain joins TRBV6-1 and TRBJ1-5, with 7 bases identical to TRBD1. The V gene's germline CDR1 is MNHNS and CDR2 SASEGT. The junction had 12 bases not matched to a gene; V was cut back by 4 bases and J by 0 bases. The CDR3 spans 18 residues. The CDR3 is CASSGSGGPSYSNQPQHF. CDR3 nucleotide sequence: TGTGCCAGCAGTGGTTCAGGGGGGCCTTCTTATAGCAATCAGCCCCAGCATTTT.

This clone was detected only once. The chain has TRBV7-9 and TRBJ2-7; D possibly uses TRBD1 or TRBD2 (5 bases each). The CDR3 has 15 amino acids. The V gene lost 3 bases and the J gene lost 3 bases, with 15 bases spanning the gap. Looked up from germline, CDR1 is SEHNR and CDR2 is FQNEAQ (reference sequence). The CDR3 DNA is TGTGCCAGCAGCTTTGGGGGTTCCGGGGACTACGAGCAGTACTTC. The encoded protein is CASSFGGSGDYEQYF.

V gene TRBV7-9 combines with J gene TRBJ2-3, with 9 bases fitting TRBD2. The length of the CDR3 is 15 residues. Germline loops: CDR1 SEHNR, CDR2 FQNEAQ (reference sequence). J was trimmed by 3 bases and V by 4 bases; bases with no gene match: 5. This CDR3 reads CASSSRGGGTDTQYF. The CDR3 DNA sequence: TGTGCCAGCAGCTCGCGGGGGGGCGGAACAGATACGCAGTATTTT.

This clone appeared once. In DNA, the CDR3 is TGTGCCAGCAGCTACCCCTCGGCGGCGGGAGGGCGGGACAATGAGCAGTTCTTC. Translated: CASSYPSAAGGRDNEQFF. J is TRBJ2-1 and V is TRBV9; TRBD2 agrees at 9 bases. The germline V gene encodes CDR1 SGDLS and CDR2 YYNGEE. Unmatched junction bases numbered 16, after V lost 4 bases and J lost 5 bases. This CDR3 region has 18 residues.

A single count supports this clone. The V call is TRBV27, the J call TRBJ2-1, with no clear D. V was cut by 4 bases and J by 3 bases, with 1 base left in between. Per germline, CDR1 MNHEY and CDR2 SMNVEV (reference sequence). The CDR3 is 11 residues long. Here the CDR3 reads CASSYYNEQFF. In nucleotides, the CDR3 is TGTGCCAGCAGTTACTACAATGAGCAGTTCTTC.

The chain employs TRBV6-5 and TRBJ1-1, with D unresolved. The CDR3 has 15 residues. V was pared by 0 bases and J by 5 bases, with 13 bases between. From germline, CDR1 is MNHEY and CDR2 SVGAGI. Here the CDR3 DNA reads TGTGCCAGCAGTTACTCGTCAGGAGTGGGGACTGAAGCTTTCTTT. It specifies CASSYSSGVGTEAFF.

The CDR3, as DNA: TGTGCCAGCAGCGGGCTAGTACATAGTGAGCAGTTCTTC. Its protein is CASSGLVHSEQFF. This rearrangement joins TRBV6-6 to TRBJ2-1; D is ambiguous. The ends were cut back, 6 bases at V and 9 bases at J, with 15 bases in the middle. Per the germline V gene, CDR1 is MNHNY and CDR2 is SVGAGI (reference sequence). The CDR3 consists of 13 residues.

The J gene is TRBJ2-7, the V gene TRBV6-5, with TRBD2 matching 9 bases. Germline V gene lookup returns CDR1 MNHEY and CDR2 SVGAGI. After removal of 6 bases from V and 2 bases from J, the junction contained 5 bases not matched to a gene. The CDR3 length is 14 residues. CDR3 amino acids: CASRQRGVPYEQYF. CDR3 sequence (DNA): TGTGCCAGCAGGCAGCGGGGGGTTCCCTACGAGCAGTACTTC.

The chain employs TRBV7-3 and TRBJ2-3; either TRBD1 or TRBD2 may fit D (6 bases each). The CDR3 consists of 16 residues. V dropped 7 bases and J dropped 0 bases, with 17 bases sitting between them. Looked up from germline, CDR1 is SGHTA and CDR2 is FQGTGA. This chain's CDR3 is CASNSPGAGSTDTQYF. The CDR3, as DNA: TGTGCCAGCAACTCCCCAGGGGCGGGGAGCACAGATACGCAGTATTTT.

The chain is built from TRBV4-2 and TRBJ2-5; D may match TRBD1 or TRBD2 (6 bases each). CDR3 length: 15 residues. Trimming took 0 bases from V and 5 from J, leaving 13 bases between them. Germline CDR1 reads LGHNA; CDR2 reads YNFKEQ. The CDR3 loop is CASSQDRGPRETQYF. CDR3 in DNA: TGTGCCAGCAGCCAAGATCGGGGGCCGAGGGAGACCCAGTACTTC.

CDR3 nucleotide sequence: TGTGCCAGCAGCTCACTACCCGGGGCGCCCCCTGGGTACTTC. It translates to CASSSLPGAPPGYF. The chain joins TRBV7-6 to TRBJ2-7; D may be TRBD1 or TRBD2 (5 bases each). Germline CDR1 and CDR2: SGHVS and FNYEAQ. The length of the CDR3 is 14 residues. With 4 bases removed from V and 12 bases from J, the gap between germline ends came to 22 bases.